Listed here are 5 T cell receptor beta chains from one sample, sequenced in a study of molecular identifiers for immune sequencing clone quantification. TCRdb redid the calling of the PCR reads with MiXCR, one entry per CDR3 protein. The sample has under 800,000 distinct CDR3 sequences; about 25% are singletons. Specimen: naive CD8+ T cells from blood, with Jurkat cell RNA spiked in. Subset given: FACS-sorted CD8+CD4-CCR7+CD45RA+ naive T cells. These receptors came from a human donor in good health. Some libraries in this study had Jurkat cell RNA spiked in.

In regard to this clonotype: A read error may explain this, as a much larger clone is one base away. The rearrangement joins TRBV6-5 to TRBJ1-6, with a weak D call TRBD1 (5 bases). Germline V lookup: CDR1 MNHEY, CDR2 SVGAGI. CDR3 length: 16 residues. The CDR3 DNA sequence: TGTGCCAGCAGTTCCCCCGGCGAGGGGTATAGTTCACCCCTCCACTTT. This sequence encodes CASSSPGEGYSSPLHF.

This clonotype was detected once. A much larger clone lies one base from this, so it may be a read error. The rearrangement joins TRBV4-2 to TRBJ1-6; D gene unclear. The germline gives CDR1 LGHNA, CDR2 YNFKEQ. The CDR3 is 18 residues long. DNA of the CDR3: TGTGCCAGCAGCCAAGATCCAGTGACCAGCTCCTATAATTCACCCCCCCACTTT. This translates into CASSQDPVTSSYNSPPHF.

V usage is TRBV6-6 and J usage is TRBJ2-7; the D call may be TRBD1 or TRBD2 (5 bases each). Deletions cut 2 bases from V and 0 bases from J, with 11 bases between. Germline lookup yields CDR1 MNHNY and CDR2 SVGAGI (reference sequence). The CDR3 length is 15 residues. The CDR3 region is CASSYPGTGSYEQYF. In DNA, the CDR3 is TGTGCCAGCAGTTACCCCGGGACGGGCTCCTACGAGCAGTACTTC.

V is TRBV4-2 and J is TRBJ1-5, with D maybe TRBD1 (5 bases). Germline V gene sequence: CDR1 LGHNA, CDR2 YNFKEQ. V lost 4 bases and J 0 bases, leaving 10 bases between the germline ends. The CDR3 is 15 residues long. The CDR3 DNA is TGTGCCAGCAGCCCCAGGGAAGATAGCAATCAGCCCCAGCATTTT. It codes for CASSPREDSNQPQHF.

V and J are TRBV15 and TRBJ2-1; unclear D gene. V was cut by 1 base and J by 10 bases, with 8 bases left in between. Germline V gene lookup returns CDR1 LNHNV and CDR2 YYDKDF (reference sequence). The CDR3 runs 12 residues. The CDR3, as DNA: TGTGCCACCAGCAGAGCGGGCTTCGAGCAGTTCTTC. It yields the protein CATSRAGFEQFF.